This passage covers 19 T cell receptor beta chains from one sample sequenced in a study of PD-1 blockade in classical Hodgkin lymphoma. TCRdb's table, derived via immunoSEQ multiplex PCR, lists solely in-frame clones and lacks some. This sample has tens of thousands of clones; around 78% occur once, and the top ten carry around an eighth. Relapses following autologous stem cell transplantation were seen in all patients, with brentuximab vedotin exposure varying. This material consisted of peripheral blood mononuclear cells (PBMCs), taken at baseline. These TCRs come from a human donor with classical Hodgkin lymphoma.

The J gene is TRBJ1-1, the V gene TRBV10-2; D is unclear. The germline V gene has CDR1 WSHSY and CDR2 SAAADI. The CDR3 totals 16 residues. With 4 bases removed from V and 1 base from J, the gap between germline ends came to 16 bases. This CDR3 reads CASSATGLFRNTEAFF. The DNA of the CDR3 is TGCGCCAGCAGTGCGACCGGACTCTTTCGGAACACTGAAGCTTTCTTT.

This clone was detected a few times. The CDR3 DNA reads as TGTGCCACCCTGTGCCTTTACGAGCAGTACTTC. As protein: CATLCLYEQYF. The chain links TRBV7-6 to TRBJ2-7; D gene unclear. V shed 10 bases and J shed 4 bases, with 11 bases lying between them. Germline CDR1 is SGHVS and CDR2 is FNYEAQ. The CDR3 runs 11 residues. The full variable domain, in which reference TRBV7-6 and TRBJ2-7 provide the parts outside the CDR3, is GAGVSQSPRYKVTKRGQDVALRCDPISGHVSLYWYRQALGQGPEFLTYFNYEAQQDKSGLPNDRFSAERPEGSISTLTIQRTEQRDSAMYRCATLCLYEQYFGPGTRLTVT.

V gene TRBV5-4 combines with J gene TRBJ1-2; D perhaps matches TRBD1 (5 bases). The germline gives CDR1 SGHNT, CDR2 YYREEE (reference sequence). Trimming removed 9 bases from V and 7 bases from J, with 16 bases in between. The CDR3 runs 12 residues. The CDR3: CAIGGEGRGYTF. The DNA of the CDR3 is TGTGCCATCGGGGGGGAAGGACGTGGCTACACCTTC.

This clone was picked up a small number of times. This chain joins TRBV7-2 and TRBJ1-2; D gene unclear. CDR1 and CDR2 (germline): SGHTA, FQGNSA. This CDR3 is built from 17 residues. Between the trimmed V and J ends, which lost 2 bases and 2 bases, there was a span of 18 bases. For the CDR3, the DNA is TGTGCCAGCAGCTTAAACGCTCGGTCCCAAAGGAACTATGGCTACACCTTC. Its protein is CASSLNARSQRNYGYTF.

V usage is TRBV27 and J usage is TRBJ2-7; D gene ambiguous. The germline V and J ends were trimmed by 2 bases and 4 bases, with 9 bases remaining between them. The CDR3 is made up of 13 amino acids. Germline-derived CDR1 and CDR2 are MNHEY and SMNVEV (reference sequence). CDR3 DNA sequence: TGTGCCAGCAGTTTAGGCACCCAATACGAGCAGTACTTC. It encodes CASSLGTQYEQYF.

The gene calls are TRBV10-3 and TRBJ2-5; no firm D call. This CDR3 is 16 amino acids long. CDR1 is ENHRY and CDR2 is SYGVKD in the germline V gene. Trimming removed 2 bases at V and 7 bases at J, with 20 bases between. CDR3: CAISEKVLYEVGTQYF. The CDR3 DNA is TGTGCCATCAGTGAGAAGGTTTTGTACGAGGTGGGGACCCAGTACTTC.

The genes are TRBV5-1 and TRBJ2-7; 8 bases fit TRBD1. V lost 0 bases and J lost 0; bases outside the gene matches: 2. Germline V CDR1 and CDR2: SGHRS, YFSETQ. The CDR3 spans 15 residues. This CDR3 reads CASSLGDRSSYEQYF. CDR3 nucleotide sequence: TGCGCCAGCAGCTTGGGGGACAGGAGCTCCTACGAGCAGTACTTC.

This chain uses TRBV4-3 with TRBJ1-6; TRBD1 aligns across 10 bases. The germline V gene has CDR1 LGHNA and CDR2 YSLEER. J gave up 11 bases and V 5 bases, and 6 bases lay outside the gene matches. This CDR3 is built from 14 residues. The CDR3 DNA follows: TGCGCCAGCAGCTCAGACAGGGGGCCCGCACCCCTCCACTTT. Translated, it gives CASSSDRGPAPLHF.

The chain is built from TRBV6-5 and TRBJ2-7, with D hard to call. The germline V and J ends were trimmed by 0 bases and 2 bases, with 14 bases remaining between them. The CDR3 runs 16 residues. In germline, CDR1 is MNHEY, CDR2 SVGAGI. The CDR3 coding sequence is TGTGCCAGCAGTTACTCGGTCAGATTATTACCCTACGAGCAGTACTTC. Translating it yields CASSYSVRLLPYEQYF.

This rearrangement joins TRBV2 to TRBJ2-3; D gene ambiguous. The CDR3 has 11 residues. V gave up 2 bases and J gave up 4 bases, with 1 base separating them. CDR1 SNHLY and CDR2 FYNNEI come from the germline V gene. The chain's CDR3 is CASSEPDTQYF. CDR3 DNA sequence: TGTGCCAGCAGTGAACCAGATACGCAGTATTTT. The whole variable domain, remainder taken from reference TRBV2 and TRBJ2-3, is EPEVTQTPSHQVTQMGQEVILRCVPISNHLYFYWYRQILGQKVEFLVSFYNNEISEKSEIFDDQFSVERPDGSNFTLKIRSTKLEDSAMYFCASSEPDTQYFGPGTRLTVL.

This clone has more than one count but fewer than ten. The genes are TRBV14 and TRBJ1-4; no reliable D call. V gave up 4 bases and J gave up 5 bases, with 11 bases separating them. The CDR3 consists of 14 residues. Germline V CDR1 and CDR2: SGHDN, FVKESK. This CDR3 reads CASSPRRKNEKLFF. The DNA for the CDR3 is TGTGCCAGCAGCCCCCGACGGAAGAATGAAAAACTGTTTTTT.

The chain is built from TRBV10-3 and TRBJ2-7; the D gene could be TRBD1 or TRBD2 (6 bases each). V lost 5 bases, J lost 1 base, and 12 bases lay in between. The CDR3 is 14 residues long. CDR1 ENHRY and CDR2 SYGVKD come from the germline V gene. The CDR3 spells CAISYQGRSYEQYF. In nucleotides, the CDR3 is TGTGCCATCAGTTACCAGGGGAGGTCCTACGAGCAGTACTTC.

This clone was counted once. The V and J genes are TRBV12-5 and TRBJ2-2, with D possibly TRBD1 on 5 matching bases. The CDR3 has 14 amino acids. CDR1 LGHNT and CDR2 FRNRAP come from the germline V gene. V was shortened by 1 base and J by 4 bases, with 7 bases between the two germline ends. The CDR3 sequence: CASGLGQGTGELFF. CDR3 in DNA: TGTGCTAGTGGTTTGGGGCAGGGCACCGGGGAGCTGTTTTTT.

The chain recombines TRBV9 with TRBJ2-7, with TRBD1 matching over 8 bases. CDR3 size: 13 residues. Germline trimming cut 3 bases from V and 4 bases from J; bases unmatched to any gene: 3. Germline V gene lookup returns CDR1 SGDLS and CDR2 YYNGEE. CDR3 sequence reads: CASSEGTGYEQYF. Here the CDR3 DNA reads TGTGCCAGCAGCGAGGGGACAGGTTACGAGCAGTACTTC.

V and J are TRBV7-2 and TRBJ2-5, with 11 bases that match TRBD2. There are 13 residues in the CDR3. V was pared by 3 bases and J by 9 bases, with 3 bases of the junction left unmatched. Germline CDR1 is SGHTA and CDR2 is FQGNSA. The CDR3 loop reads CASSFSGGVAQYF. The CDR3 nucleotides are TGTGCCAGCAGCTTTAGCGGGGGGGTCGCCCAGTACTTC.

The chain joins TRBV9 to TRBJ2-5; D possibly corresponds to TRBD2 (7 bases). CDR1 and CDR2 (germline): SGDLS, YYNGEE. This CDR3 is built from 14 residues. V lost 0 bases and J lost 3, with 9 bases in between. The CDR3 DNA reads as TGTGCCAGCAGCGTAGAAGGGGGGGAAGAGACCCAGTACTTC. Its translation is CASSVEGGEETQYF.

CDR3 in amino acids: CASSNRGRTSYEQYF. In DNA, the CDR3 is TGTGCCAGTAGTAATAGGGGCAGGACATCCTACGAGCAGTACTTC. The rearrangement joins TRBV19 to TRBJ2-7; TRBD1 might be the D (5 bases). V was trimmed by 4 bases and J by 1 base, leaving 14 bases between them. CDR1 is LNHDA and CDR2 is SQIVND in the germline V gene (reference sequence). This CDR3 is 15 amino acids long.

This CDR3 reads CASSAGSLPLPQHF. The CDR3 coding sequence is TGCGCCAGCAGTGCGGGGAGCCTTCCATTGCCCCAGCATTTT. V is TRBV23-1 and J is TRBJ1-5, with D unclear. TRBV23-1 is known as an ORF, though its function is uncertain. The CDR3 length is 14 residues. V lost 5 bases and J 9 bases, leaving 17 bases between the germline ends.

The chain employs TRBV7-8 and TRBJ2-1; TRBD1 matches 7 bases. The CDR3 covers 14 residues. Germline V lookup: CDR1 SGHVS, CDR2 FQNEAQ. Trimming removed 4 bases from V and 7 bases from J; junction bases left unmatched: 7. The CDR3 reads CASSSGTARNEQFF. DNA of the CDR3: TGTGCCAGCAGCTCGGGGACAGCACGGAATGAGCAGTTCTTC.